This T cell receptor beta chain originates from a study of cytomegalovirus exposure and HLA in healthy donors. PCR primers comprised 60 Vbeta and 13 Jbeta primers. Assay used: immunoSEQ multiplex PCR; TCRdb lists only in-frame clones, some missing. The sample has some 170,000 clones, approximately 82% seen once. General study points: According to reports, the classifier identified cytomegalovirus status with high specificity and sensitivity. As a later analysis showed, a missense DCLRE1C variant was linked to trimming of TCR beta V- and J-genes.

As for this clone: Its target is not known.

Sequencing was performed on PBMCs. The TCR was taken from a woman aged 25 to 39 in good health and CMV-seronegative.

CDR3 residues: CASSSRHGEQYF. The CDR3, as DNA: TGTGCCAGCAGTTCCCGGCACGGGGAGCAGTACTTC. V gene TRBV6-5 combines with J gene TRBJ2-7, with unresolved D. This CDR3 is 12 amino acids long. CDR1 MNHEY and CDR2 SVGAGI come from the germline V gene. V lost 4 bases, J lost 7 bases, and 11 bases lay in between.